This T cell receptor (beta chain) was obtained from a study of regulatory T cells in long-lasting Graves disease. This clonotype was recorded many times. Its cognate antigen is unknown. Whole-study findings and limits: Favored usage of TRBV28, TRBJ1-2 and TRBJ2-5 was recorded in persistent disease. Sharing of public clonotypes was greater in persistent patients (more than 2,500) than in new patients (almost 1,000).

Noted time point: persistent/refractory GD, antithyroid drugs over 5 years with positive TRAb. There was RNA extracted from PBMCs, and the TCR library was made from it. An endocrinology department located in Xi'an, China, was where the patients came from. A blood draw put roughly 10 milliliters of peripheral blood into EDTA tubes. Construction of TCR beta libraries relied on iRepertoire HTBI primers and on Arm-PCR targeting CDR3 regions. Each CDR3 protein is one row after TCRdb ran MiXCR on the multiplex PCR reads. The table records some 470,000 distinct CDR3 sequences, around a fifth of them present only once. Germline V CDR1 and CDR2: MDHEN, SYDVKM. Between the trimmed V and J ends, which lost 4 bases and 4 bases, there was a span of 25 bases. The CDR3 runs 18 residues.

This receptor was obtained from a female donor with Graves disease. The gene calls are TRBV28 and TRBJ1-2, with D maybe TRBD1 (5 bases). This specimen was peripheral blood mononuclear cells (PBMCs), taken when the disease was refractory, from a patient treated with antithyroid drugs. The CDR3 sequence: CASSSLEQAAGGFYGYTF. The CDR3, as DNA: TGTGCCAGCAGTTCCCTGGAACAGGCGGCGGGTGGGTTCTATGGCTACACCTTC.